The present T cell receptor (beta chain) was sequenced within a study of blood T cell repertoires in COVID-19. Study background: Spain, Italy and the United States supplied samples that represented acute and convalescent COVID-19. Sources were T cells, B-cell-depleted T cells, or PBMCs; the material itself was cDNA or gDNA.

How the authors handled the data: Amplification of reference gene primers was used by the study to estimate nucleated cell counts. The repertoire was sequenced with immunoSEQ multiplex PCR; TCRdb's copy has only in-frame clones and lacks some. The DNA gave D and trimming, while V, J and clone size come from that table. Among about 130,000 clones listed, around 80% were seen once. CDR3 length: 16 residues. Trimming at V came to 5 bases and at J to 4 bases, leaving 9 bases not matched to a gene. Germline V CDR1 and CDR2: SGHVS, FQNEAQ. This rearrangement joins TRBV7-8 to TRBJ2-1, with TRBD2 identical over 9 bases. Sequenced input: peripheral blood. The sequence was collected from a woman in her forties or fifties with acute or convalescent COVID-19. CDR3 sequence: CASSPQGAGGYNEQFF. CDR3 DNA: TGTGCCAGCAGCCCCCAGGGCGCGGGGGGGTACAATGAGCAGTTCTTC.